The clone carrying this T cell receptor (beta chain) was observed a few times. Its target is not known. This entry belongs to a study of molecular identifiers for immune sequencing clone quantification. The study, taken as a whole, reports: Over 98% of effector molecules, yet under 1% of naive-cell molecules, were held by clones above 20 RNA copies.

Germline CDR1 SEHNR, CDR2 FQNEAQ (reference sequence). The CDR3 covers 16 residues. V was pared by 0 bases and J by 6 bases, with 4 bases of the junction left unmatched. In preparing bulk TCR libraries, previously described methods and listed TCR primers were used. TCRdb fed the PCR reads into MiXCR, producing one record per CDR3 protein. The sample comprises 60,000 to 80,000 distinct CDR3 sequences, around 18% of which are singletons, and about 1.4% rests with the top ten. Sequencing was done on a sample of naive CD8+ T cells from blood, with Jurkat cell RNA spiked in. Sample subset: FACS-sorted CD8+CD4-CCR7+CD45RA+ naive T cells. This sequence joins TRBV7-9 and TRBJ2-3; 12 bases are shared with TRBD2. This TCR came from a human donor in good health. Some libraries in this study had Jurkat cell RNA spiked in. The CDR3: CASSLARLAGADTQYF. The CDR3 nucleotides are TGTGCCAGCAGCTTAGCGCGACTAGCGGGAGCGGATACGCAGTATTTT.